The sequence of this T cell receptor (beta chain) was determined in a study of blood T cells in healthy people across ages. A J-beta primer mix and a sample-barcoded 5' primer were used in a second PCR of roughly 6 to 11 cycles. TCRdb re-derived calls from the 5' RACE reads in MiXCR, one entry per CDR3 protein. This sample yields about 1.4 million distinct CDR3 sequences, of which approximately 63% are seen a single time; about 6.3% belongs to the top ten. CDR1 MNHEY and CDR2 SVGAGI come from the germline V gene. This CDR3 has 17 residues. Comment on this clonotype: At one end the junction does not follow the germline gene, possibly because of a read error.

This sequence joins TRBV6-5 and TRBJ2-4; TRBD1 matches 7 bases. Sequenced input: blood. The clonotype originates from a man aged 18 to 30 in good health. CDR3 in DNA: TGTGCCGGCAGTTACTCCTTGAGGGGGCTCGGCAAAAACATTCAGTACTTC. Amino acids: CAGSYSLRGLGKNIQYF.